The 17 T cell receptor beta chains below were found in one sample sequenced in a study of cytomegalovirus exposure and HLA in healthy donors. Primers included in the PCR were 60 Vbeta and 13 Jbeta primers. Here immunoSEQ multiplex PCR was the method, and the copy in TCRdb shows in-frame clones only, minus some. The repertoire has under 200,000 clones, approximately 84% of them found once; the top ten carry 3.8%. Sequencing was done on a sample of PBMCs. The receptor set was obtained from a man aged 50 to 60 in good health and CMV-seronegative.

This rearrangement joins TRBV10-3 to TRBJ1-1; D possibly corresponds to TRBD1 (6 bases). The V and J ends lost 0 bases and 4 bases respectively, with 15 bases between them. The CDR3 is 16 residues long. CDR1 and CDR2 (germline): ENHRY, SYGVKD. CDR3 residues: CAISESKRGLGTEAFF. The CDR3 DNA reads TGTGCCATCAGTGAGTCGAAGCGGGGGCTAGGCACTGAAGCTTTCTTT.

The CDR3 here is CASSQGDSNTDTQYF. The CDR3 nucleotides read TGTGCCAGCAGCCAAGGGGACAGTAACACAGATACGCAGTATTTT. The J gene is TRBJ2-3, the V gene TRBV7-9; TRBD1 matches 7 bases. V trimming: 5 bases; J trimming: 2 bases; junction bases outside the gene matches: 7. The CDR3 sequence is 15 residues long. Germline loops: CDR1 SEHNR, CDR2 FQNEAQ (reference sequence).

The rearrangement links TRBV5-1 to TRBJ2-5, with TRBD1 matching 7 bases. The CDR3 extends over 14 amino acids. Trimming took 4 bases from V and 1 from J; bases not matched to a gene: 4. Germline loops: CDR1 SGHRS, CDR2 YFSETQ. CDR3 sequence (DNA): TGCGCCAGCAGCCGGGACAGCCTCCAAGAGACCCAGTACTTC. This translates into CASSRDSLQETQYF.

Here the CDR3 reads CASSFQGAGNYGYTF. CDR3 coding DNA: TGTGCCAGCAGCTTCCAGGGGGCGGGCAACTATGGCTACACCTTC. The rearrangement links TRBV7-8 to TRBJ1-2; 8 nucleotides agree with TRBD1. The V segment lost 3 bases and the J segment 2 bases; nucleotides outside the gene matches: 5. Germline CDR1 is SGHVS and CDR2 is FQNEAQ. CDR3 size: 15 residues.

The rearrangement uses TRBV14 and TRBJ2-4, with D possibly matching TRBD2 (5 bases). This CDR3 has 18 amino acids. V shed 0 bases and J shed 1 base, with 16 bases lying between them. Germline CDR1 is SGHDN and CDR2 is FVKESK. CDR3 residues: CASSQENLRVSAKNIQYF. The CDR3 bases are TGTGCCAGCAGCCAAGAAAATTTGAGGGTCTCGGCCAAAAACATTCAGTACTTC.

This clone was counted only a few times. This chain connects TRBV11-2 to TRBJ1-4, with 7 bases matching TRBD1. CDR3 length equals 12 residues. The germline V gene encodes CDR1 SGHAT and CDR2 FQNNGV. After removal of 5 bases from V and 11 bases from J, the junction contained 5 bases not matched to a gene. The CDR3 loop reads CASSITTGKLFF. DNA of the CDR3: TGTGCCAGCAGCATTACGACAGGGAAACTGTTTTTT.

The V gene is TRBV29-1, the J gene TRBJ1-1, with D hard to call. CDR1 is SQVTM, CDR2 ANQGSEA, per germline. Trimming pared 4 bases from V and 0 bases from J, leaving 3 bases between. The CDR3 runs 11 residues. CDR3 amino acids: CSVGMNTEAFF. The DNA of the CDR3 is TGCAGCGTTGGTATGAACACTGAAGCTTTCTTT. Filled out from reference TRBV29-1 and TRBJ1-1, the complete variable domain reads SAVISQKPSRDICQRGTSLTIQCQVDSQVTMMFWYRQQPGQSLTLIATANQGSEATYESGFVIDKFPISRPNLTFSTLTVSNMSPEDSSIYLCSVGMNTEAFFGQGTRLTVV.

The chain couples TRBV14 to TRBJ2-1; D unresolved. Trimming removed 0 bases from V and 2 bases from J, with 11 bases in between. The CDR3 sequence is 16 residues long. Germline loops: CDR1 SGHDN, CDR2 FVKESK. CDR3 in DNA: TGTGCCAGCAGCCAAGATATGAGAGCGACCTACAATGAGCAGTTCTTC. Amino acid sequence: CASSQDMRATYNEQFF.

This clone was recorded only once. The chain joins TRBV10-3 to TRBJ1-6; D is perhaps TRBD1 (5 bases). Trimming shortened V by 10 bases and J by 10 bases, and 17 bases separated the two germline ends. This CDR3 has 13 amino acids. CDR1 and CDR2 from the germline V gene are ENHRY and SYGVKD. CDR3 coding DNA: TGTGCCACCCGAACAGCAGGGCGGTCACCCCTCCACTTT. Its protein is CATRTAGRSPLHF.

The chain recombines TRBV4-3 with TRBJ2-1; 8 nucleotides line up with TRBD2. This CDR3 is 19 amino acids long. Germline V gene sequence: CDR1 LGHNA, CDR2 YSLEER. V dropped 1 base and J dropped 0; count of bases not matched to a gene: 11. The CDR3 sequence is CASSQGTGGQPSSYNEQFF. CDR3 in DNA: TGCGCCAGCAGCCAAGGAACGGGGGGGCAACCTAGCTCCTACAATGAGCAGTTCTTC.

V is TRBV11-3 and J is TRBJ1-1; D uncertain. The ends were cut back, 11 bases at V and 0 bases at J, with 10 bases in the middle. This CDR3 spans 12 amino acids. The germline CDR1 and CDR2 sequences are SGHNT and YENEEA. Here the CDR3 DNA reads TGTGCCGGCCCACCGATGAACACTGAAGCTTTCTTT. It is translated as CAGPPMNTEAFF.

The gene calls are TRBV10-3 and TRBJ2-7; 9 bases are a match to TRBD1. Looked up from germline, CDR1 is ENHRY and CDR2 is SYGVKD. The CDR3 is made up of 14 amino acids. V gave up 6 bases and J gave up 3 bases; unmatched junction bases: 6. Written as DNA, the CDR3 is TGTGCCATCAGGTCGCCGGGACAGGGCTACGAGCAGTACTTC. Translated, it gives CAIRSPGQGYEQYF.

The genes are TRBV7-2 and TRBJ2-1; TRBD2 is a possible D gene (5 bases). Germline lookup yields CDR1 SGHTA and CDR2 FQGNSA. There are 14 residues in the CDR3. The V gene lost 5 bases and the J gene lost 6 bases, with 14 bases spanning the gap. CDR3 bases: TGTGCCAGCAGCCGCGGGTCATATATCAATGAGCAGTTCTTC. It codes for CASSRGSYINEQFF.

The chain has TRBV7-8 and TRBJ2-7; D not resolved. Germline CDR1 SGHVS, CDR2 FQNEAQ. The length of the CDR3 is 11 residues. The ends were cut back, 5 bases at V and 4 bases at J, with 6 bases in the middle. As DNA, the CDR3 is TGTGCCAGCAGCCCGTTATACGAGCAGTACTTC. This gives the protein CASSPLYEQYF.

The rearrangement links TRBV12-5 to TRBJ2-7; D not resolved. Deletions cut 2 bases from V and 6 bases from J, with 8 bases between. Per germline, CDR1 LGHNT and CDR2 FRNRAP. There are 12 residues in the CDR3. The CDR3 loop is CASGLSSPEQYF. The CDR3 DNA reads TGTGCTAGTGGTTTGTCCTCTCCCGAGCAGTACTTC.

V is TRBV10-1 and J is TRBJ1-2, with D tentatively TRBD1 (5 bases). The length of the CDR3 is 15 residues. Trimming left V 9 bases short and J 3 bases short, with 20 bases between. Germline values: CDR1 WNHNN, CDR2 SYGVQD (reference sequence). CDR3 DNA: TGCGCCAGAGTGGGGTGGGCCAGGGCGCACTATGGCTACACCTTC. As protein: CARVGWARAHYGYTF.

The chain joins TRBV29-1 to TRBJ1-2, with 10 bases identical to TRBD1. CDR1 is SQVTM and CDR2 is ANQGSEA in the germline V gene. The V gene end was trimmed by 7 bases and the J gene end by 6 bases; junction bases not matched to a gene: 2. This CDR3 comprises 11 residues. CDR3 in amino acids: CSAGQGDGYTF. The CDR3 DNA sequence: TGCAGCGCAGGACAGGGGGATGGCTACACCTTC.